What follows describes a single TCR beta chain. This could be a read error, since a much larger clone is one nucleotide away. This entry belongs to a study of tumor and adjacent non-tumor tissue in lung cancer. The template was RNA from unsorted bulk tissue. CDR1 KGHDR and CDR2 SFDVKD come from the germline V gene. The CDR3 is made up of 15 amino acids. A modified ARM-PCR protocol with three rounds of nested PCR amplified TCRbeta. TCRdb ran MiXCR on the multiplex PCR reads and lists one entry per CDR3 protein. The data show fewer than 85,000 distinct CDR3 sequences, with 60% to 85% seen just once and roughly 12% held by the top ten.

The source material was lung tumor tissue. This TCR derives from a woman between 45 and 60 years old with non-small cell lung cancer. The chain links TRBV24-1 to TRBJ2-2; 7 bases align to TRBD2. This chain's CDR3 is CAPSTAGLNTGELFF. DNA of the CDR3: TGTGCCCCCAGTACAGCGGGATTGAACACCGGGGAGCTGTTTTTT.